What follows describes a single T cell receptor (beta chain). Its antigen is not identified. This specimen belongs to a study of T cells in localized non-small cell lung cancer. The study's findings and limits: The study detected a median approximately 50 of the top 100 tumor clones in adjacent lung. Uninvolved adjacent lung showed the highest T cell clonality, exceeding tumor.

Only in-frame clones appear in the TCRdb table, and some are missing; sequencing was by immunoSEQ multiplex PCR. This sample has roughly 26,000 clones, with approximately 86% found just once. This receptor was identified in a female donor aged 60 or older with stage II squamous cell lung carcinoma. The specimen was peripheral blood, collected before any cancer treatment.

The DNA for the CDR3 is TGTGCCAGCAGCTTGTTTTCCAGGGTAGAGTCAGATACGCAGTATTTT. It is translated as CASSLFSRVESDTQYF. The chain uses TRBV11-2 and TRBJ2-3, with D possibly being TRBD1 (5 bases). The CDR3 covers 16 residues. V was trimmed by 3 bases and J by 4 bases, leaving 17 bases between them. Germline V gene sequence: CDR1 SGHAT, CDR2 FQNNGV.